What follows describes a single TCR beta chain. The antigen is undetermined. Germline CDR1 and CDR2: PRHDT and FYEKMQ (reference sequence). The V segment lost 5 bases and the J segment 4 bases; nucleotides outside the gene matches: 6. The CDR3 sequence is 14 residues long. This specimen belongs to a study of T cell responses to AZD1222 COVID-19 vaccine. Study-level points and caveats: A mostly white British donor set with more females was recruited, and clonal diversity was possibly underestimated.

TCRdb's copy holds only in-frame clones and misses some; the assay was immunoSEQ multiplex PCR. The top ten clones hold 14% of a sample with 15,000 to 20,000 clones, about 80% of them seen once. The source material was peripheral blood, sampled 28 days after the second AZD1222 dose. The TCR sequence derives from an adult who received the AZD1222 COVID-19 vaccine. The rearrangement joins TRBV13 to TRBJ1-1; 8 nucleotides line up with TRBD1. CDR3 sequence: CASSLGTGGTEAFF. The CDR3 nucleotides are TGTGCCAGCAGCCTGGGGACAGGCGGCACTGAAGCTTTCTTT.